What follows are 2 T cell receptor beta chains derived from one specimen sequenced in a study of memory CD8 T cells in hepatitis C reinfection. Libraries were prepared by immunoSEQ multiplex PCR; TCRdb keeps only in-frame clonotypes and omits some of them. The table shows 45,000 to 65,000 clones, with around nine tenths occurring only once. This sample's time point: pre-reinfection, 55 to 20 weeks before reinfection detection. TCR sequencing was done directly ex vivo on sorted cells, without expansion in vitro. The sequencing sample was made of naive CD8+ T cells sorted from blood. Source of these receptors: a young man with hepatitis C virus infection.

The genes are TRBV7-3 and TRBJ2-5, with 9 positions matching TRBD2. V was clipped by 5 bases and J by 3 bases; unmatched bases: 13. This CDR3 has 17 amino acids. Germline V lookup: CDR1 SGHTA, CDR2 FQGTGA. CDR3 coding DNA: TGTGCCAGCAGCCCAACGGGACTAGCTGGTCCAGAAGAGACCCAGTACTTC. Encoded protein: CASSPTGLAGPEETQYF.

This clone was counted once. This rearrangement joins TRBV21-1 to TRBJ1-5; TRBD1, the table's D call, was not compared with the DNA. TRBV21-1 is deemed a pseudogene. CDR3 size: 15 residues. The CDR3 bases are TGTGCCAGCAGGACACTTTTACCAAGCAATCAGCCCCAGCATTTT. Protein sequence: CASRTLLPSNQPQHF.